Detailed here is one T cell receptor beta chain. Its antigen is still unknown. The input lacks base qualities; no much larger clone sits a single base away. The collaborating institutions used their own protocols to collect whole blood in K2EDTA tubes. Collaborator samples were shipped for TCRbeta analysis as frozen whole blood, isolated PBMCs, or DNA extracted from either sample type. TCRbeta CDR3 regions were amplified from genomic DNA by means of the immunoSEQ Assay, a bias-controlled multiplex PCR. Processing in the source paper ran as follows. The number of nucleated cells in each sample was estimated from the amplification of reference gene primers within the assay. Sequence reads were collapsed and filtered to measure the absolute abundance of every unique TCRbeta CDR3 rearrangement. For each sample, productive Simpson clonality was calculated as the square root of Simpson's diversity index over productive rearrangements. TCRdb's version of the immuneACCESS table is confined to in-frame rearrangements and falls short of the full clone set. An unresolved V gene accounts for under half of the shortfall where checked; the remainder is of unknown origin. Clonal size and the V and J genes are those of that table, whereas D and trimming came from the DNA. This sample lists some 130,000 clones; more than 80% were detected once. The top ten clones comprise roughly 4.5% of the sample.

The data were taken from a study of blood T cell repertoires in COVID-19 (dated by TCRdb to 2018 to 2020). With regard to the full study: Samples covering the acute and convalescent phases of COVID-19 were provided by collaborators in the United States, Italy and Spain. The prospective study material was composed of cDNA or gDNA derived from T cells, B-cell-depleted T cells, or PBMCs. Subjects who had been exposed to COVID-19, were actively infected with it, or had recovered from it provided the deeply sampled blood TCRbeta repertoires that made up the dataset. The repertoires were made available in a free public database intended to serve as a resource for research on the immune response to SARS-CoV-2. Samples came from the ongoing ImmuneRACE study (first 160 participants) plus 1,254 subjects from 6 global collaborators. A de-identified subject ID, COVID-19 status, age in years and sex were almost always included in the sample metadata. Where HLA class I and class II types were available, the types were taken from metadata supplied by the sample provider, not from assay-based typing. The study at large found these results: The quantity of clinical and demographic metadata differed by source and by participant and was supplied without curation.

From cysteine to phenylalanine, the CDR3 is 17 amino acids long. Of all the DNA, just the CDR3 is kept, 51 bases in frame from base 1. Trimming takes 2 bases from V and 1 base from J, and the germline ends sit 15 bases apart. CDR1 and CDR2 were assigned from the germline V gene (reference sequence) as SEHNR and FQNEAQ. What was sequenced was peripheral blood. The chain is assembled from TRBV7-9 and TRBJ2-1; the D segment could be TRBD2, given 6 matching bases. This sequence was found in a human donor in a cohort sampled during active COVID-19. The DNA sequence reads TGTGCCAGCAGCTTATTTGGGGACTTCCCTTCCTACAATGAGCAGTTCTTC. Its product reads: CASSLFGDFPSYNEQFF.